Listed below are T cell receptor beta chains from one sample, sequenced in a study of T cell clonotyping in hematopoietic cell transplantation. This table comes from immunoSEQ multiplex PCR, and its TCRdb copy is limited to in-frame clones, with some not included. The sample shows around 15,000 clones, around 97% of them seen only once. This specimen was peripheral blood mononuclear cells, taken 30 days after allogeneic stem cell transplant. The receptors were gathered from a female patient aged 45-65 years who had an allogeneic stem cell transplant from an unrelated donor, so T cells may come from the graft donor. Some clones in this sample may be carry-over from other donors' samples. The CDR3 runs from the conserved cysteine through the conserved F or W. D genes are given only for firm matches. Clone size is not always given. Where it is, it says once, few, many or a class for expanded clones.

CDR3aa: CASTLGRAEAFF; CDR3nt: TGTGCCAGCACTCTCGGCAGGGCTGAAGCTTTCTTT; d_gene: .; j_gene: TRBJ1-1; v_gene: TRBV11-2; abundance: .
CDR3aa: CASSLDQSGELFF; CDR3nt: TGTGCCAGCAGCTTAGATCAATCCGGGGAGCTGTTTTTT; d_gene: .; j_gene: TRBJ2-2; v_gene: TRBV7-3; abundance: .
CDR3aa: CASSEAGTGNTEAFF; CDR3nt: TGTGCCAGCAGTGAAGCGGGGACGGGGAACACTGAAGCTTTCTTT; d_gene: .; j_gene: TRBJ1-1; v_gene: TRBV6-1; abundance: .
CDR3aa: CASSEVITGYTF; CDR3nt: TGTGCCAGCAGTGAGGTAATCACGGGCTACACCTTC; d_gene: .; j_gene: TRBJ1-2; v_gene: TRBV2; abundance: .
CDR3aa: CSATLSGTF; CDR3nt: TGCAGTGCTACCCTCTCAGGCACCTTC; d_gene: .; j_gene: TRBJ1-2; v_gene: TRBV20-1; abundance: .
CDR3aa: CAWRGSTPLHF; CDR3nt: TGTGCCTGGAGAGGCAGCACACCCCTCCACTTT; d_gene: .; j_gene: TRBJ1-6; v_gene: TRBV30; abundance: .
CDR3aa: CASSQDPGQGAPGREKLFF; CDR3nt: TGTGCCAGCAGCCAAGATCCGGGACAGGGGGCCCCGGGCCGGGAAAAACTGTTTTTT; d_gene: TRBD1; j_gene: TRBJ1-4; v_gene: TRBV4-2; abundance: .
CDR3aa: CASSLAGGQGEQFF; CDR3nt: TGTGCTAGCAGCTTAGCGGGGGGGCAGGGTGAGCAGTTCTTC; d_gene: TRBD2; j_gene: TRBJ2-1; v_gene: TRBV7-7; abundance: .
CDR3aa: CASSTLPTSGSTTSYEQYF; CDR3nt: TGCGCCAGCAGCACACTACCGACTAGCGGGTCTACTACTTCGTACGAGCAGTACTTC; d_gene: TRBD2; j_gene: TRBJ2-7; v_gene: TRBV5-1; abundance: .
CDR3aa: CASSFTGVSEAFF; CDR3nt: TGTGCCAGCAGTTTTACAGGGGTCTCTGAAGCTTTCTTT; d_gene: TRBD1; j_gene: TRBJ1-1; v_gene: TRBV27; abundance: .
CDR3aa: CASSLGQPPYGYTF; CDR3nt: TGCGCCAGCAGCTTGGGGCAGCCTCCCTATGGCTACACCTTC; d_gene: .; j_gene: TRBJ1-2; v_gene: TRBV5-1; abundance: .
CDR3aa: CASSVGQSYQPQHF; CDR3nt: TGTGCCAGCAGCGTAGGACAGTCGTATCAGCCCCAGCATTTT; d_gene: .; j_gene: TRBJ1-5; v_gene: TRBV9; abundance: .
CDR3aa: CASSLGGDIHEQYF; CDR3nt: TGTGCCAGCAGCCTAGGGGGGGATATCCACGAGCAGTACTTC; d_gene: .; j_gene: TRBJ2-7; v_gene: TRBV6-1; abundance: .
CDR3aa: CAWGETGGLVSPLHF; CDR3nt: TGTGCCTGGGGCGAGACAGGGGGCCTGGTTTCACCCCTCCACTTT; d_gene: TRBD1; j_gene: TRBJ1-6; v_gene: TRBV30; abundance: once